This TCR beta chain originates from a study of identical twins. TCRdb re-derived calls from the 5' RACE reads in MiXCR, one entry per CDR3 protein. Of about 340,000 distinct CDR3 sequences in the sample, 12% were seen once. CDR1 is ENHRY, CDR2 SYGVKD, per germline. The CDR3 runs to 12 residues. V lost 7 bases and J lost 1, with 4 bases in between. This sample also belongs to another study, concerning yellow fever vaccine responses in identical twins.

The sample comprised CD8+ T cells sorted from blood. This chain joins TRBV10-3 and TRBJ2-2, with no clear D. This clonotype was obtained from a woman under 30 in good health. Here the CDR3 reads CAITENTGELFF. CDR3 sequence (DNA): TGTGCCATCACCGAGAACACCGGGGAGCTGTTTTTT.